The 25 T cell receptor beta chains reported below all come from one sample, sequenced in a study of T cell responses to AZD1222 COVID-19 vaccine (dated by TCRdb to the early 2020s). The library was prepared using the immunoSEQ multiplex PCR assay. Imported from immuneACCESS, the table was reduced by TCRdb to in-frame sequences with V and J called. These copies leave out some clones; in studies compared against another copy, an unresolved V gene accounts for under half, and the cause of the remainder is not known. For this sample there are about 60,000 clones; about 85% appear just once. Roughly a fifth of the sample rests with the top ten. Per the publication, the time point label means: baseline before first vaccination. What this sample's treatment or condition label stands for: meningococcal conjugate vaccine given as trial control. The material was peripheral blood, obtained on day 0 of MenACWY control vaccination. These receptors came from an adult in good health.

The V gene is TRBV7-2, the J gene TRBJ2-6, with D maybe TRBD2 (5 bases). Trimming took 1 base from V and 0 from J, leaving 10 bases between them. The germline V gene encodes CDR1 SGHTA and CDR2 FQGNSA. The CDR3 covers 17 residues. This CDR3 reads CASSLVRGSSGANVLTF. CDR3 in DNA: TGTGCCAGCAGCTTAGTACGGGGAAGCTCTGGGGCCAACGTCCTGACTTTC. The variable domain in full, completed from reference TRBV7-2 and TRBJ2-6, reads GAGVSQSPSNKVTEKGKDVELRCDPISGHTALYWYRQSLGQGLEFLIYFQGNSAPDKSGLPSDRFSAERTGGSVSTLTIQRTQQEDSAVYLCASSLVRGSSGANVLTFGAGSRLTVL.

J is TRBJ2-2 and V is TRBV30, with D unclear. V was cut by 4 bases and J by 3 bases, with 9 bases left in between. The CDR3 runs to 13 residues. Germline loops: CDR1 GTSNPN, CDR2 SVGIG (reference sequence). CDR3 loop: CAWMVRYTGELFF. CDR3 DNA sequence: TGTGCCTGGATGGTCCGATACACCGGGGAGCTGTTTTTT.

The chain employs TRBV11-3 and TRBJ2-2; no clear D gene. Germline loops: CDR1 SGHNT, CDR2 YENEEA. The V end lost 5 bases, the J end lost 4 bases, and 14 bases lay between the germline ends. The CDR3 is 15 amino acids. This CDR3 reads CASSPAAPRTGELFF. The CDR3 region has the DNA TGTGCCAGCAGCCCCGCCGCGCCGCGCACCGGGGAGCTGTTTTTT.

This clone was recorded only once. The J gene is TRBJ2-5, the V gene TRBV9, with a weak D call TRBD1 (6 bases). CDR3 length: 14 amino acids. Germline CDR1 reads SGDLS; CDR2 reads YYNGEE. Trimming cost V 4 bases and J 2 bases, with 12 bases left between them. CDR3 loop: CASSLGGIQETQYF. The DNA for the CDR3 is TGTGCCAGCAGCCTAGGGGGTATACAAGAGACCCAGTACTTC.

The chain recombines TRBV27 with TRBJ2-1, with 9 bases identical to TRBD1. Germline CDR1 MNHEY, CDR2 SMNVEV (reference sequence). With 2 bases clipped from V and 7 bases from J, the junction kept 3 bases outside the gene matches. The CDR3 has 14 amino acids. CDR3 in DNA: TGTGCCAGCAGTTTAACAGGGGGCTGGAATGAGCAGTTCTTC. Amino acid sequence: CASSLTGGWNEQFF.

The chain combines TRBV2 with TRBJ1-3; no reliable D call. The CDR3 spans 15 residues. The ends were cut back, 3 bases at V and 2 bases at J, with 11 bases in the middle. The germline V gene encodes CDR1 SNHLY and CDR2 FYNNEI. The DNA for the CDR3 is TGTGCCAGCAGTGACCGGGCGCGGGCTGGAAACACCATATATTTT. The encoded protein is CASSDRARAGNTIYF.

This clone has only one observation. This chain uses TRBV29-1 with TRBJ2-1, with TRBD2 matching over 8 bases. Germline V gene sequence: CDR1 SQVTM, CDR2 ANQGSEA. The CDR3 totals 15 residues. This CDR3 is CSALLAGMLYNEQFF. The DNA of the CDR3 is TGCAGTGCCTTGTTAGCGGGAATGTTGTACAATGAGCAGTTCTTC.

This clone was seen a handful of times. CDR3 residues: CASGVTSYVEQFF. CDR3 coding DNA: TGTGCCAGCGGGGTGACTAGTTATGTTGAGCAGTTCTTC. V usage is TRBV2 and J usage is TRBJ2-1, with TRBD2 as a possible D gene (6 bases). The V end lost 8 bases, the J end lost 9 bases, and 17 bases lay between the germline ends. The CDR3 runs 13 residues. The germline CDR1 and CDR2 sequences are SNHLY and FYNNEI.

The CDR3 DNA is TGCGCCAGCAGCCAAGATTTGGGACAGGGTCTAGCGAGCTCCTACGAGCAGTACTTC. Amino acids: CASSQDLGQGLASSYEQYF. The rearrangement uses TRBV4-3 and TRBJ2-7; 9 positions agree with TRBD1. This CDR3 is 19 amino acids long. Per the germline V gene, CDR1 is LGHNA and CDR2 is YSLEER. The trim removed 0 bases at V and 0 bases at J, leaving 12 bases unmatched.

The chain is built from TRBV5-1 and TRBJ1-1; D perhaps matches TRBD1 (5 bases). The CDR3 is 13 amino acids. Looked up from germline, CDR1 is SGHRS and CDR2 is YFSETQ. Trimming took off 3 bases at V and 6 bases at J, with 12 bases between the two ends. The CDR3 protein is CASSSVVGAEAFF. The CDR3 coding sequence is TGCGCCAGCAGCTCGGTGGTGGGGGCTGAAGCTTTCTTT.

The V gene is TRBV28, the J gene TRBJ2-7; 8 nucleotides agree with TRBD2. There are 14 residues in the CDR3. With V trimmed by 5 bases and J by 0 bases, 3 bases remained unmatched. Germline lookup yields CDR1 MDHEN and CDR2 SYDVKM. CDR3 residues: CASSLSGSSYEQYF. The DNA for the CDR3 is TGTGCCAGCAGTCTCAGCGGGAGCTCCTACGAGCAGTACTTC.

The chain employs TRBV6-2 or TRBV6-3 and TRBJ2-3; D possibly corresponds to TRBD2 (6 bases). CDR1 and CDR2 from the germline V gene are MNHEY and SVGEGT. Trimming shortened V by 0 bases and J by 5 bases, and 9 bases separated the two germline ends. CDR3 size: 14 residues. The CDR3 region has the DNA TGTGCCAGCAGTTACTCTATCGGGAGAGATACGCAGTATTTT. Amino acids: CASSYSIGRDTQYF.

The V call is TRBV2, the J call TRBJ2-3; either TRBD1 or TRBD2 may fit D (5 bases each). V gave up 4 bases and J gave up 6 bases, with 20 bases separating them. The CDR3 is 16 residues long. Germline CDR1 is SNHLY and CDR2 is FYNNEI. CDR3 sequence: CASSVYGAELPDTQYF. DNA of the CDR3: TGTGCCAGCAGTGTGTACGGGGCCGAGCTCCCGGATACGCAGTATTTT.

This clone was counted between two and nine times. This chain joins TRBV7-9 and TRBJ1-5; 8 bases line up with TRBD1. This CDR3 has 17 residues. The V gene's germline CDR1 is SEHNR and CDR2 FQNEAQ (reference sequence). The junction had 12 bases not matched to a gene; V was cut back by 1 base and J by 7 bases. CDR3 loop: CASSLVGGTGLWQPQHF. For the CDR3, the DNA is TGTGCCAGCAGCTTAGTTGGAGGGACAGGTTTGTGGCAGCCCCAGCATTTT.

The V call is TRBV28, the J call TRBJ2-5; 15 nucleotides agree with TRBD2. J gave up 7 bases and V 4 bases, and 7 bases lay outside the gene matches. Looked up from germline, CDR1 is MDHEN and CDR2 is SYDVKM. The CDR3 is 16 residues long. CDR3 nucleotides: TGTGCCAGCAGTTCGGGACTAGCGGGAGGCCTCCGGACCCAGTACTTC. Translation: CASSSGLAGGLRTQYF. The whole variable domain, filled in from reference TRBV28 and TRBJ2-5, reads DVKVTQSSRYLVKRTGEKVFLECVQDMDHENMFWYRQDPGLGLRLIYFSYDVKMKEKGDIPEGYSVSREKKERFSLILESASTNQTSMYLCASSSGLAGGLRTQYFGPGTRLLVL.

The rearrangement uses TRBV7-9 and TRBJ2-3; TRBD2 aligns across 9 bases. Germline V gene data show CDR1 as SEHNR and CDR2 as FQNEAQ (reference sequence). The junction had 7 bases not matched to a gene; V was cut back by 5 bases and J by 4 bases. The CDR3 length is 15 residues. The CDR3 here is CASSGVAGAADTQYF. The CDR3 DNA reads TGTGCCAGCAGCGGGGTAGCGGGAGCGGCAGATACGCAGTATTTT. Using reference TRBV7-9 and TRBJ2-3 for the parts outside the CDR3, the full variable domain is DTGVSQNPRHKITKRGQNVTFRCDPISEHNRLYWYRQTLGQGPEFLTYFQNEAQLEKSRLLSDRFSAERPKGSFSTLEIQRTEQGDSAMYLCASSGVAGAADTQYFGPGTRLTVL.

This rearrangement joins TRBV30 to TRBJ1-5; D gene unclear. This CDR3 is built from 18 residues. Looked up from germline, CDR1 is GTSNPN and CDR2 is SVGIG (reference sequence). V dropped 2 bases and J dropped 0 bases, with 20 bases sitting between them. The CDR3 protein is CAWSLPGPLGYSNQPQHF. The CDR3 DNA reads TGTGCCTGGAGTCTTCCGGGCCCCTTGGGCTATAGCAATCAGCCCCAGCATTTT.

The genes are TRBV7-8 and TRBJ2-7; tentative D call: TRBD2 (7 bases). This CDR3 has 16 amino acids. The germline V gene encodes CDR1 SGHVS and CDR2 FQNEAQ. V gave up 1 base and J gave up 5 bases, with 18 bases separating them. This CDR3 reads CASSLGVNREGNEQYF. DNA of the CDR3: TGTGCCAGCAGCTTAGGTGTGAACAGGGAGGGTAACGAGCAGTACTTC.

V is TRBV19 and J is TRBJ2-5; no definite D call. Trimming removed 3 bases at V and 3 bases at J, with 5 bases between. The CDR3 spans 12 residues. Germline CDR1 reads LNHDA; CDR2 reads SQIVND (reference sequence). CDR3 sequence reads: CASSMVEETQYF. The CDR3 DNA reads as TGTGCCAGTAGTATGGTAGAAGAGACCCAGTACTTC.

The chain links TRBV12-5 to TRBJ2-5; a possible D gene is TRBD2 (7 bases). Germline V CDR1 and CDR2: LGHNT, FRNRAP. The CDR3 is made up of 14 amino acids. Trimming stripped 2 bases from V and 4 bases from J, with 11 bases between. CDR3 nucleotide sequence: TGTGCTAGTGGTTTGTCGGGGGGCGCAGAGACCCAGTACTTC. Translation gives CASGLSGGAETQYF.

This chain connects TRBV9 to TRBJ2-3; 7 positions match TRBD2. Trimming cost V 0 bases and J 0 bases; bases outside gene matches: 10. CDR3 length equals 18 residues. The V gene's germline CDR1 is SGDLS and CDR2 YYNGEE. The CDR3 DNA sequence: TGTGCCAGCAGCGTAGCTACGTCTAGCGGCCTTAGCACAGATACGCAGTATTTT. Protein: CASSVATSSGLSTDTQYF.

This clone showed up just a few times. J is TRBJ1-1 and V is TRBV6-2 or TRBV6-3; D uncertain. This CDR3 comprises 11 residues. Germline CDR1 reads MNHEY; CDR2 reads SVGEGT. Trimming cost V 5 bases and J 11 bases, with 12 bases left between them. The CDR3 DNA is TGTGCCAGCAGTCAGTCGGAGATGGCTTTCTTT. Its translation is CASSQSEMAFF.

This chain links TRBV5-4 with TRBJ2-1; 7 nucleotides match TRBD1. With V trimmed by 1 base and J by 5 bases, 9 bases remained unmatched. CDR3 length: 16 residues. The germline CDR1 and CDR2 sequences are SGHNT and YYREEE (reference sequence). This chain's CDR3 is CASSLKRDSLNNEQFF. The CDR3 DNA follows: TGTGCCAGCAGCTTGAAGAGGGACAGCCTGAACAATGAGCAGTTCTTC.

The chain carries TRBV7-8 and TRBJ1-1; D remains ambiguous. V gave up 1 base and J gave up 0 bases, with 9 bases separating them. Germline CDR1 reads SGHVS; CDR2 reads FQNEAQ. The CDR3 length is 15 residues. CDR3 sequence: CASSLGGILNTEAFF. CDR3 DNA sequence: TGTGCCAGCAGCTTAGGTGGGATCCTGAACACTGAAGCTTTCTTT.

This chain joins TRBV2 and TRBJ2-5; tentatively, D is TRBD1 (6 bases). From germline, CDR1 is SNHLY and CDR2 FYNNEI. The CDR3 totals 13 residues. The V end lost 4 bases, the J end lost 7 bases, and 13 bases lay between the germline ends. The CDR3 reads CASSGRGQGTQYF. The CDR3 DNA reads as TGTGCCAGCAGTGGCAGGGGCCAGGGGACCCAGTACTTC.